A single sample is the source of the 13 T cell receptor beta chains below, sequenced in a study of shared clonotypes between healthy human individuals. Using immunoSEQ multiplex PCR, the repertoire was profiled, and TCRdb retains in-frame clones only, with some absent. Of about 330,000 clones listed, 80% to 90% are singletons. Sequencing input: memory CD8+ T cells sorted from blood. Noted subset: CD45RO+ cells pooled with CCR7-negative TemRA cells. These receptor sequences come from a man younger than 35 in good health.

The chain recombines TRBV6-1 with TRBJ2-7, with D unclear. In germline, CDR1 is MNHNS, CDR2 SASEGT. V gave up 2 bases and J gave up 2 bases, with 7 bases separating them. This CDR3 is built from 13 residues. The CDR3, as DNA: TGTGCCAGCAGTGAATACGGAGCCTACGAGCAGTACTTC. Translation: CASSEYGAYEQYF.

The chain carries TRBV7-9 and TRBJ2-1, with 9 bases matching TRBD1. This CDR3 is 16 amino acids long. Germline trimming cut 5 bases from V and 7 bases from J; bases unmatched to any gene: 12. The germline V gene has CDR1 SEHNR and CDR2 FQNEAQ (reference sequence). The CDR3 here is CASSGARGGTGNEQFF. The DNA for the CDR3 is TGTGCCAGCAGCGGAGCTCGGGGAGGGACAGGGAATGAGCAGTTCTTC.

The rearrangement joins TRBV11-2 to TRBJ2-3, with D unresolved. Germline V CDR1 and CDR2: SGHAT, FQNNGV. The CDR3 has 16 residues. The ends were cut back, 0 bases at V and 1 base at J, with 11 bases in the middle. CDR3 DNA: TGTGCCAGCAGCTTAGACTCCCTAACGGGCACAGATACGCAGTATTTT. The encoded protein is CASSLDSLTGTDTQYF.

This rearrangement joins TRBV4-1 to TRBJ2-1; TRBD2 might be the D (5 bases). The germline V gene has CDR1 MGHRA and CDR2 YSYEKL. V was cut by 1 base and J by 3 bases, with 16 bases left in between. The CDR3 loop spans 17 amino acids. The CDR3 region has the DNA TGCGCCAGCAGCCAAGGTAATAGCGTAGGGATCTACAATGAGCAGTTCTTC. It encodes CASSQGNSVGIYNEQFF.

The gene calls are TRBV27 and TRBJ2-7; D is undetermined. CDR3 size: 14 residues. V was shortened by 0 bases and J by 4 bases, with 10 bases between the two germline ends. Germline-derived CDR1 and CDR2 are MNHEY and SMNVEV (reference sequence). The CDR3 sequence: CASSLSGPAYEQYF. The CDR3, as DNA: TGTGCCAGCAGTTTATCCGGTCCCGCATACGAGCAGTACTTC.

This rearrangement joins TRBV28 to TRBJ1-1, with no clear D. There are 15 residues in the CDR3. Trimming pared 4 bases from V and 1 base from J, leaving 13 bases between. Germline CDR1 reads MDHEN; CDR2 reads SYDVKM. The CDR3 DNA sequence: TGTGCCAGCAGTTCATACCGGGAGGGGAACACTGAAGCTTTCTTT. Amino acid sequence: CASSSYREGNTEAFF.

In this sample, this clone turned up once. The chain carries TRBV9 and TRBJ1-1, with 10 bases fitting TRBD1. V dropped 2 bases and J dropped 1; count of bases not matched to a gene: 2. CDR1 and CDR2 from the germline V gene are SGDLS and YYNGEE. This CDR3 is 15 amino acids long. The chain's CDR3 is CASSVGQGGNTEAFF. The CDR3 region has the DNA TGTGCCAGCAGCGTCGGACAGGGGGGGAACACTGAAGCTTTCTTT. The whole variable domain, remainder taken from reference TRBV9 and TRBJ1-1, is DSGVTQTPKHLITATGQRVTLRCSPRSGDLSVYWYQQSLDQGLQFLIQYYNGEERAKGNILERFSAQQFPDLHSELNLSSLELGDSALYFCASSVGQGGNTEAFFGQGTRLTVV.

This clone was seen a handful of times. This chain joins TRBV9 and TRBJ2-5; D may be TRBD1 or TRBD2 (5 bases each). CDR3 length: 16 residues. V was pared by 3 bases and J by 3 bases, with 18 bases between. Looked up from germline, CDR1 is SGDLS and CDR2 is YYNGEE. The CDR3 is CASSDEGLGIEETQYF. The CDR3 DNA follows: TGTGCCAGCAGCGACGAGGGGTTAGGGATAGAAGAGACCCAGTACTTC.

This chain connects TRBV6-1 to TRBJ2-7; the D is unclear. The CDR3 totals 13 residues. The germline gives CDR1 MNHNS, CDR2 SASEGT. The V end was cut by 5 bases, the J end by 5 bases, with 13 bases between. The DNA of the CDR3 is TGTGCCAGCAGTACCTTGGGTGTTGACGAGCAGTACTTC. Residues: CASSTLGVDEQYF.

The V gene is TRBV28, the J gene TRBJ2-2, with D possibly TRBD1 on 5 matching bases. The CDR3 sequence is 13 residues long. Trimming took off 3 bases at V and 7 bases at J, with 9 bases between the two ends. CDR1 is MDHEN and CDR2 is SYDVKM in the germline V gene. The CDR3: CASSFRVGGELFF. The CDR3 coding sequence is TGTGCCAGCAGTTTCAGGGTCGGCGGGGAGCTGTTTTTT.

This clone came up many times. Other DNA sequences in the same sample also yield this CDR3. The chain uses TRBV2 and TRBJ2-5; D remains unclear. Germline V lookup: CDR1 SNHLY, CDR2 FYNNEI. CDR3 size: 13 residues. V dropped 3 bases and J dropped 5 bases, with 10 bases sitting between them. CDR3 sequence (DNA): TGTGCCAGCAGTGATTCTGAGCTGGAGACCCAGTACTTC. It specifies CASSDSELETQYF.

The rearrangement uses TRBV27 and TRBJ2-7; 8 bases fit TRBD1. CDR1 is MNHEY and CDR2 is SMNVEV in the germline V gene (reference sequence). V shed 6 bases and J 4 bases; nucleotides not matched to a gene: 8. This CDR3 is 14 amino acids long. The CDR3 loop reads CASSHGDRLYEQYF. CDR3 nucleotide sequence: TGTGCCAGCAGCCATGGGGACAGGCTTTACGAGCAGTACTTC.

The CDR3 DNA reads as TGTGCCAGCAGCTTAGGTTTCCGAGAGACCCAGTACTTC. Translated: CASSLGFRETQYF. The chain links TRBV7-9 to TRBJ2-5; D is uncertain. V was shortened by 1 base and J by 4 bases, with 7 bases between the two germline ends. The germline V gene encodes CDR1 SEHNR and CDR2 FQNEAQ (reference sequence). The CDR3 totals 13 residues.